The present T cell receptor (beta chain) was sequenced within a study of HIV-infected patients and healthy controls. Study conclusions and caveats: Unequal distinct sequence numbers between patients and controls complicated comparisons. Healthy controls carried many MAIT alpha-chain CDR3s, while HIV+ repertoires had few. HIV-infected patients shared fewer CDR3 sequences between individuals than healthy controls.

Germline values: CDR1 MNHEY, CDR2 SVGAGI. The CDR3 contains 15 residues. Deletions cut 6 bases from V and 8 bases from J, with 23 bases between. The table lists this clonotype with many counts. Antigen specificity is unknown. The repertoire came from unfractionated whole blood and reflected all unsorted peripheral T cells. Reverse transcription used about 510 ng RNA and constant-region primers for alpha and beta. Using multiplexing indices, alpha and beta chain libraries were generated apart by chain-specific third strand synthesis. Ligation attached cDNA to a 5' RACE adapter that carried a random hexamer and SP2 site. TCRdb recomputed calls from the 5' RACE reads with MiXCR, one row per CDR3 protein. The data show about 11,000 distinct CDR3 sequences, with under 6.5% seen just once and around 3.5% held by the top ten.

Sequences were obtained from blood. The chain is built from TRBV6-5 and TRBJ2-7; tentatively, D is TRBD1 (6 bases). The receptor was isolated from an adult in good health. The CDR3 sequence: CASSSTRTVDLQQYF. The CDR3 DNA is TGTGCCAGCAGCTCCACTAGGACAGTGGATCTCCAGCAGTACTTC.